Below are 26 T cell receptor beta chains sequenced from a single sample in a study of blood T cell repertoires in COVID-19. Measured with immunoSEQ multiplex PCR; TCRdb has only the in-frame clones, and not every one. The table shows over 200,000 clones, with about four fifths occurring only once. Sequenced: PBMCs or T cells enriched from blood (not recorded which). These receptors were obtained from a woman in her fifties or sixties with acute COVID-19.

V usage is TRBV28 and J usage is TRBJ2-1; 8 bases match TRBD2. The CDR3 runs 17 residues. After removal of 5 bases from V and 1 base from J, the junction contained 10 bases not matched to a gene. Germline CDR1 reads MDHEN; CDR2 reads SYDVKM. The CDR3 DNA reads as TGTGCCAGCAGTACCCGGACTAGCAGGTCTTCCTACAATGAGCAGTTCTTC. Its translation is CASSTRTSRSSYNEQFF.

The J gene is TRBJ1-4, the V gene TRBV3-1 (or the pseudogene TRBV3-2); D unclear. Germline V gene data show CDR1 as LGHDT and CDR2 as YNNKEL (reference sequence). The CDR3 is 14 residues long. Between the trimmed V and J ends, which lost 4 bases and 2 bases, there was a span of 8 bases. The CDR3 region has the DNA TGTGCCAGCAGCCCGCCAGTGACTAATGAAAAACTGTTTTTT. Translating it yields CASSPPVTNEKLFF.

The chain joins TRBV7-9 to TRBJ1-1; D unresolved. Germline V gives CDR1 SEHNR, CDR2 FQNEAQ (reference sequence). Trimming took 1 base from V and 6 from J, leaving 15 bases between them. The CDR3 runs to 15 residues. The chain's CDR3 is CASSLDSGRGPEAFF. CDR3 bases: TGTGCCAGCAGCTTAGATTCGGGAAGAGGGCCTGAAGCTTTCTTT.

The chain recombines TRBV10-2 with TRBJ2-3; 9 nucleotides match TRBD1. The CDR3 sequence is 15 residues long. Germline lookup yields CDR1 WSHSY and CDR2 SAAADI. Losses at the gene ends were 6 bases for V and 0 bases for J; bases not matched to a gene: 4. DNA of the CDR3: TGCGCCAGCAGAGACGGACAGGGGAGCACAGATACGCAGTATTTT. Encoded protein: CASRDGQGSTDTQYF.

This chain connects TRBV6-5 to TRBJ2-7; the match to TRBD2 covers 7 bases. J lost 8 bases, V lost 7 bases, and 5 bases had no gene match. The length of the CDR3 is 11 residues. Germline CDR1 and CDR2: MNHEY and SVGAGI. CDR3 region: CASTSGGKQYF. In DNA form, the CDR3 reads TGTGCCAGCACCTCGGGGGGAAAGCAGTACTTC.

This clone came up once. V usage is TRBV7-9 and J usage is TRBJ2-1; 7 bases are shared with TRBD1. The V and J ends lost 1 base and 0 bases, in that order; junction bases with no gene match: 0. The CDR3 runs to 15 residues. Looked up from germline, CDR1 is SEHNR and CDR2 is FQNEAQ (reference sequence). The CDR3 nucleotides are TGTGCCAGCAGCTTAGACAGGGGCTCCTACAATGAGCAGTTCTTC. It codes for CASSLDRGSYNEQFF.

The rearrangement uses TRBV7-8 and TRBJ1-5; 7 bases line up with TRBD1. The CDR3 runs to 17 residues. V gave up 1 base and J gave up 7 bases; unmatched junction bases: 13. Germline V lookup: CDR1 SGHVS, CDR2 FQNEAQ. CDR3 amino acids: CASSLEGDGTARQPQHF. CDR3 DNA sequence: TGTGCCAGCAGCTTAGAGGGGGACGGGACAGCAAGACAGCCCCAGCATTTT.

J is TRBJ2-5 and V is TRBV28, with TRBD1 matching 9 bases. CDR3 length: 16 residues. Trimming cost V 4 bases and J 3 bases; bases outside gene matches: 9. Germline-derived CDR1 and CDR2 are MDHEN and SYDVKM. CDR3 region: CASSSYGTGTKETQYF. The DNA of the CDR3 is TGTGCCAGCAGTTCCTACGGGACAGGGACGAAAGAGACCCAGTACTTC.

In its sample, this clone was seen a few times. The chain uses TRBV10-3 and TRBJ2-1; no clear D. The V gene's germline CDR1 is ENHRY and CDR2 SYGVKD. CDR3 length: 16 residues. The V end lost 3 bases, the J end lost 5 bases, and 17 bases lay between the germline ends. Written as DNA, the CDR3 is TGTGCCATCAGTGACCTAAATCGTCCGCGAGACAATGAGCAGTTCTTC. Translation: CAISDLNRPRDNEQFF.

This rearrangement joins TRBV6-1 to TRBJ2-3; D not certain. Germline lookup yields CDR1 MNHNS and CDR2 SASEGT. Between the trimmed V and J ends, which lost 2 bases and 3 bases, there was a span of 3 bases. This CDR3 has 12 amino acids. CDR3 in amino acids: CASSELTDTQYF. Here the CDR3 DNA reads TGTGCCAGCAGTGAACTGACAGATACGCAGTATTTT.

The gene calls are TRBV10-3 and TRBJ1-3; 7 positions match TRBD1. The CDR3 is made up of 15 amino acids. CDR1 is ENHRY and CDR2 is SYGVKD in the germline V gene. Trimming removed 6 bases from V and 2 bases from J; junction bases left unmatched: 7. DNA for the CDR3: TGTGCCATCAGCTCGGGGACAGCTACTGGAAACACCATATATTTT. This sequence encodes CAISSGTATGNTIYF.

This clone was detected a few times. The J gene is TRBJ1-2, the V gene TRBV7-9; D possibly corresponds to TRBD1 (5 bases). Germline-derived CDR1 and CDR2 are SEHNR and FQNEAQ (reference sequence). Trimming cost V 5 bases and J 0 bases, with 13 bases left between them. CDR3 size: 15 residues. CDR3 amino acids: CASSRQSSTNYGYTF. The DNA for the CDR3 is TGTGCCAGCAGCCGACAGTCTTCCACTAACTATGGCTACACCTTC.

The CDR3, as DNA: TGTGCCAGCAGTTTATTCACACTTCAGGGGTCTGGCGGTGGCTACACCTTC. This gives the protein CASSLFTLQGSGGGYTF. The gene calls are TRBV28 and TRBJ1-2; the D gene is possibly TRBD1 (6 bases). The CDR3 totals 17 residues. V was clipped by 1 base and J by 7 bases, with 22 bases between them. The germline V gene encodes CDR1 MDHEN and CDR2 SYDVKM.

The chain recombines TRBV28 with TRBJ2-7, with 9 bases identical to TRBD1. Losses at the gene ends were 8 bases for V and 5 bases for J; bases not matched to a gene: 16. The CDR3 has 16 amino acids. From germline, CDR1 is MDHEN and CDR2 SYDVKM. CDR3 protein: CASGFSDGTGTHEQYF. The CDR3 DNA is TGTGCCAGCGGATTCAGCGACGGGACAGGGACCCACGAGCAGTACTTC.

The rearrangement joins TRBV6-6 to TRBJ2-4, with TRBD2 matching 7 bases. CDR3 length: 17 residues. Trimming took 5 bases from V and 0 from J; bases not matched to a gene: 10. Germline V gives CDR1 MNHNY, CDR2 SVGAGI (reference sequence). The CDR3 is CASSPSAGDLAKNIQYF. CDR3 in DNA: TGTGCCAGCAGTCCCTCGGCGGGGGATCTAGCCAAAAACATTCAGTACTTC.

The chain combines TRBV28 with TRBJ1-5, with a weak D call TRBD1 (6 bases). Per germline, CDR1 MDHEN and CDR2 SYDVKM. The CDR3 sequence is 13 residues long. V shed 6 bases and J shed 4 bases, with 10 bases lying between them. CDR3 nucleotide sequence: TGTGCCAGCAGGGGGACACCGAATCAGCCCCAGCATTTT. It is translated as CASRGTPNQPQHF.

This sequence joins TRBV5-6 and TRBJ1-5; 7 positions agree with TRBD1. The junction had 6 bases not matched to a gene; V was cut back by 4 bases and J by 5 bases. This CDR3 has 14 residues. CDR1 and CDR2 (germline): SGHDT, YYEEEE. CDR3 amino acids: CASSRGQNYQPQHF. The CDR3 bases are TGTGCCAGCAGCAGGGGACAGAACTATCAGCCCCAGCATTTT. Using reference TRBV5-6 and TRBJ1-5 for the parts outside the CDR3, the full variable domain is DAGVTQSPTHLIKTRGQQVTLRCSPKSGHDTVSWYQQALGQGPQFIFQYYEEEERQRGNFPDRFSGHQFPNYSSELNVNALLLGDSALYLCASSRGQNYQPQHFGDGTRLSIL.

J is TRBJ2-7 and V is TRBV5-1; perhaps TRBD2 as D (7 bases). CDR3 size: 13 residues. From germline, CDR1 is SGHRS and CDR2 YFSETQ. With 2 bases removed from V and 5 bases from J, the gap between germline ends came to 11 bases. This CDR3 is CASSFWEGDEQYF. In DNA, the CDR3 is TGCGCCAGCAGCTTTTGGGAGGGGGACGAGCAGTACTTC.

The chain has TRBV19 and TRBJ2-1; 7 bases agree with TRBD2. The ends lost 5 bases at V and 0 bases at J; junction bases unmatched: 7. The germline CDR1 and CDR2 sequences are LNHDA and SQIVND (reference sequence). This CDR3 region has 16 residues. The CDR3 sequence is CASSSSGASSYNEQFF. CDR3 in DNA: TGTGCCAGTAGTTCCAGCGGGGCAAGCTCCTACAATGAGCAGTTCTTC.

The V call is TRBV18, the J call TRBJ1-3; the D gene is possibly TRBD1 (5 bases). Between the trimmed V and J ends, which lost 0 bases and 2 bases, there was a span of 8 bases. Germline assignment: CDR1 KGHSH and CDR2 LQKENI. This CDR3 has 15 residues. CDR3 amino acids: CASSPPRGTGNTIYF. The CDR3 region has the DNA TGTGCCAGCTCACCACCGCGGGGGACTGGAAACACCATATATTTT.

V usage is TRBV28 and J usage is TRBJ2-3; D might be TRBD2 (6 bases). CDR1 is MDHEN, CDR2 SYDVKM, per germline. CDR3 length: 15 amino acids. V shed 3 bases and J shed 1 base, with 11 bases lying between them. The CDR3 DNA reads TGTGCCAGCAGTTTCGGGACTTTCCGCACAGATACGCAGTATTTT. Translating gives CASSFGTFRTDTQYF.

The rearrangement uses TRBV9 and TRBJ2-1; D is unresolved. This CDR3 is built from 14 residues. Per germline, CDR1 SGDLS and CDR2 YYNGEE. V was shortened by 6 bases and J by 5 bases, with 15 bases between the two germline ends. This chain's CDR3 is CASKSRRSNNEQFF. Here the CDR3 DNA reads TGTGCCAGCAAATCTAGAAGGAGTAACAATGAGCAGTTCTTC.

The chain combines TRBV24-1 with TRBJ2-1; the match to TRBD2 covers 7 bases. The CDR3 consists of 15 residues. V trimming: 4 bases; J trimming: 8 bases; junction bases outside the gene matches: 10. Germline V lookup: CDR1 KGHDR, CDR2 SFDVKD. CDR3 coding DNA: TGTGCCACCAGTGAAGGCGGGAGTACGAGGGATGAGCAGTTCTTC. This codes for CATSEGGSTRDEQFF.

The chain recombines TRBV7-9 with TRBJ2-2; TRBD1 aligns across 7 bases. Trimming at V came to 3 bases and at J to 2 bases, leaving 12 bases not matched to a gene. CDR3 length: 18 residues. From germline, CDR1 is SEHNR and CDR2 FQNEAQ (reference sequence). The CDR3 loop reads CASSLSQGVLGNTGELFF. The CDR3 DNA reads as TGTGCCAGCAGCTTGTCCCAGGGGGTCCTCGGAAACACCGGGGAGCTGTTTTTT. The full variable domain, rest sourced from reference TRBV7-9 and TRBJ2-2, is DTGVSQNPRHKITKRGQNVTFRCDPISEHNRLYWYRQTLGQGPEFLTYFQNEAQLEKSRLLSDRFSAERPKGSFSTLEIQRTEQGDSAMYLCASSLSQGVLGNTGELFFGEGSRLTVL.

The count of this clone is one. This specimen includes other DNA sequences encoding the same CDR3. The chain uses TRBV28 and TRBJ2-7, with D perhaps matching TRBD2 (5 bases). Between the trimmed V and J ends, which lost 8 bases and 1 base, there was a span of 9 bases. Germline V gene lookup returns CDR1 MDHEN and CDR2 SYDVKM. CDR3 length: 12 residues. CDR3 region: CASSTGSYEQYF. The CDR3 nucleotides read TGTGCCAGCTCGACGGGATCCTACGAGCAGTACTTC.

The chain links TRBV6-1 to TRBJ1-3; 7 bases align to TRBD1. The V gene end was trimmed by 1 base and the J gene end by 0 bases; junction bases not matched to a gene: 0. CDR1 MNHNS and CDR2 SASEGT come from the germline V gene. The CDR3 has 15 residues. In nucleotides, the CDR3 is TGTGCCAGCAGTGAAGGGACAGGCTCTGGAAACACCATATATTTT. As protein: CASSEGTGSGNTIYF.